The present T cell receptor beta chain was sequenced within a study of blood T cells in healthy people across ages. CDR3 length equals 14 residues. Trimming cost V 1 base and J 3 bases; bases outside gene matches: 3. Germline V gene lookup returns CDR1 SGHDT and CDR2 YYEEEE. This clonotype was detected ten times or more. A sample-barcoded 5' primer and a J-beta primer mix were used in a second PCR of roughly 7 to 11 cycles. A single record per CDR3 protein comes from TCRdb applying MiXCR to the 5' RACE reads. The data hold 850,000 to 950,000 distinct CDR3 sequences, with 29% observed a single time. This clonotype was obtained from a woman older than 75 in good health. The rearrangement links TRBV5-6 to TRBJ1-2; 7 bases fit TRBD1. Sequenced material: blood. CDR3 in amino acids: CASSLPGGDYGYTF. The DNA of the CDR3 is TGTGCCAGCAGCTTGCCAGGGGGAGACTATGGCTACACCTTC.